This TCR beta chain derives from a study of T cell repertoires in cytomegalovirus infection. Across the study: Indications of both CMV infection and matching HLA type were provided by public TCR beta signatures. Study outcomes and limitations: CMV-specific TCR beta clonotypes restricted by HLA-C dominated the ex vivo response. CMV carriers with the relevant HLA were identified by cumulative public TCR beta family frequency.

TCRdb passed the reads through MiXCR, listing each CDR3 protein once. The sample includes about 740,000 distinct CDR3 sequences, roughly 35% of them seen just once. Germline CDR1 is DFQATT and CDR2 is SNEGSKA (reference sequence). Trimming removed 5 bases from V and 4 bases from J; junction bases left unmatched: 7. CDR3 length equals 14 residues. Regarding this clonotype: Its antigen is unidentified.

The V and J genes are TRBV20-1 and TRBJ1-2; 10 bases match TRBD1. The clonotype was recovered from a human donor in good health (CMV status not recorded). Some clones in this sample may be carry-over from other donors' samples. The sequencing input was PBMCs. The CDR3 loop reads CSAGTGVEAYGYTF. For the CDR3, the DNA is TGCAGTGCTGGGACAGGGGTAGAGGCCTATGGCTACACCTTC.